The rows below give T cell receptor beta chains drawn from one sample of a study of cytomegalovirus exposure and HLA in healthy donors. Clones were sequenced by immunoSEQ multiplex PCR, and TCRdb holds only the in-frame ones, with some missing. The sample includes 55,000 to 80,000 clones, over 60% seen only once; the top ten take about 4.9%. Material for sequencing was PBMCs. These receptors all stem from a woman aged 25 to 39 in good health and CMV-seronegative. The CDR3 runs from the conserved cysteine through the conserved F or W. A D gene is named only where the DNA matches it firmly.

TRBD2	TRBJ2-7	16	TRBV6-5	CASSYSRGRAGYEQYF	TGTGCCAGCAGTTACTCTCGCGGGAGGGCGGGCTACGAGCAGTACTTC
-	TRBJ2-5	14	TRBV30	CAWSLDSLGETQYF	TGTGCCTGGAGTTTGGACTCCCTTGGGGAGACCCAGTACTTC
-	TRBJ2-5	15	TRBV5-6	CASSLRASYYETQYF	TGTGCCAGCAGCTTGAGGGCTAGCTATTACGAGACCCAGTACTTC
TRBD1	TRBJ2-1	16	TRBV7-2	CASSVTGTGDYNEQFF	TGTGCCAGCAGCGTTACTGGGACAGGGGATTACAATGAGCAGTTCTTC
-	TRBJ1-1	15	TRBV7-2	CASSLGGRANTEAFF	TGTGCCAGCAGCTTAGGGGGCAGGGCAAACACTGAAGCTTTCTTT
-	TRBJ1-1	13	TRBV9	CASSVAVNAEAFF	TGTGCCAGCAGCGTAGCGGTGAACGCTGAAGCTTTCTTT
-	TRBJ2-7	15	TRBV6-6	CASSPFGRYQYEQYF	TGTGCCAGCAGCCCTTTTGGCAGGTATCAATACGAGCAGTACTTC
-	TRBJ1-1	13	TRBV7-9	CASNLQGSTEAFF	TGTGCCAGCAACCTCCAGGGATCCACTGAAGCTTTCTTT
TRBD1	TRBJ2-5	15	TRBV27	CASSLSGQAQETQYF	TGTGCCAGCAGTTTATCGGGACAGGCGCAAGAGACCCAGTACTTC
TRBD2	TRBJ2-3	16	TRBV10-1	CASSDWTSGHADTQYF	TGCGCCAGCAGTGACTGGACTAGCGGCCATGCAGATACGCAGTATTTT
-	TRBJ2-1	14	TRBV6-5	CASSYEKSANEQFF	TGTGCCAGCAGTTACGAGAAGAGCGCCAATGAGCAGTTCTTC
-	TRBJ2-5	15	TRBV4-3	CASVSGVIITETQYF	TGCGCCAGCGTATCAGGGGTAATAATCACGGAGACCCAGTACTTC
TRBD2	TRBJ2-5	18	TRBV5-6	CASSYWGLAGVYQETQYF	TGTGCCAGCAGCTACTGGGGACTAGCGGGTGTGTACCAAGAGACCCAGTACTTC
-	TRBJ2-3	15	TRBV5-6	CASSSLRGDTDTQYF	TGTGCCAGCAGTTCCCTTCGCGGAGACACAGATACGCAGTATTTT
TRBD1	TRBJ1-4	18	TRBV4-2	CASSQDWGQISTNEKLFF	TGTGCCAGCAGCCAAGACTGGGGACAGATATCAACTAATGAAAAACTGTTTTTT
TRBD1	TRBJ1-2	14	TRBV5-1	CASSPGQGEYGYTF	TGCGCCAGCAGCCCGGGACAGGGGGAATATGGCTACACCTTC